The present entry profiles one TCR beta chain with its context. The data are from a study of T cell changes during pregnancy in multiple sclerosis. The protocol was immunoSEQ multiplex PCR, while the TCRdb copy is restricted to in-frame clones and leaves out a portion. The repertoire consists of some 94,000 clones, with approximately 89% occurring once and the leading ten covering about 1.8%. V lost 6 bases to trimming and J lost 6 bases, with 17 bases between them. The CDR3 contains 14 residues. The germline V gene encodes CDR1 LNHDA and CDR2 SQIVND (reference sequence). The V call is TRBV19, the J call TRBJ1-1; D unresolved. The sequenced sample was peripheral blood, obtained in the first trimester of pregnancy. This TCR derives from a female donor in good health, enrolled as a control in a pregnancy study. The CDR3 reads CASRLRIEGSEAFF. CDR3 DNA: TGTGCCAGTAGGCTGCGTATCGAGGGATCTGAAGCTTTCTTT. The whole variable domain, filled in from reference TRBV19 and TRBJ1-1, reads DGGITQSPKYLFRKEGQNVTLSCEQNLNHDAMYWYRQDPGQGLRLIYYSQIVNDFQKGDIAEGYSVSREKKESFPLTVTSAQKNPTAFYLCASRLRIEGSEAFFGQGTRLTVV.